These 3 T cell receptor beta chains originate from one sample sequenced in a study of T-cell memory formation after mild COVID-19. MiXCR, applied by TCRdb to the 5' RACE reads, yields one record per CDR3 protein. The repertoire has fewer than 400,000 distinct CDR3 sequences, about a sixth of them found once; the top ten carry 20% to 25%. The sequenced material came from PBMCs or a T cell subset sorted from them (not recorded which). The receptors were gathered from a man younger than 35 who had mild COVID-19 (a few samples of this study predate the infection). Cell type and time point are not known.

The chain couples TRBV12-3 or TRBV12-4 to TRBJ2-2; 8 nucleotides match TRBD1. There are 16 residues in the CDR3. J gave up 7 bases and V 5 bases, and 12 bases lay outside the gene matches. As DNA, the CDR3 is TGTGCCAGCAGTCAGGGACAGGCCCTTGGGTACGGGGAGCTGTTTTTT. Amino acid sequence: CASSQGQALGYGELFF.

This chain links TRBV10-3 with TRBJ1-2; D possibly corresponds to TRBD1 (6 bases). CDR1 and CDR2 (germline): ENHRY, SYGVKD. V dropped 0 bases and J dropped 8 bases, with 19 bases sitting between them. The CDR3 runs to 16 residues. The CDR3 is CAISESTRGLLDGYTF. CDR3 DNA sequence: TGTGCCATCAGTGAGTCGACCCGGGGGCTTCTGGACGGCTACACCTTC.

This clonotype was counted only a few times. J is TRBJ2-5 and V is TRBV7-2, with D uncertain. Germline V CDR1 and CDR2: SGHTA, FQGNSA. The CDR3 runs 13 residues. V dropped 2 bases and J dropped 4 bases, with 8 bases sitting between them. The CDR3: CASSLPRLETQYF. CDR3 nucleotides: TGTGCCAGCAGCTTACCGCGACTAGAGACCCAGTACTTC.